What follows is one TCR beta chain and its context. As yet, its antigen is unknown. The junction had 1 base not matched to a gene; V was cut back by 0 bases and J by 0 bases. The CDR3 covers 16 residues. The germline CDR1 and CDR2 sequences are MNHNY and SVGAGI (reference sequence). The entry originates in a study of memory CD4+ T cells and cytomegalovirus serostatus. Across the study: This sample comes from healthy Belgian adults, eight to ten CMV seropositive, under 25 seronegative.

Study-level findings and limits: A US-trained random forest predicted CMV serostatus with median AUC around 0.93. Of roughly 180 reported CMV TCRbeta sequences, some 70 were found in memory CD4+ repertoires.

Original processing notes: Out-of-frame sequences were removed, leaving about 2.2 million distinct TCRbeta sequences. Here immunoSEQ multiplex PCR was the method, and the copy in TCRdb shows in-frame clones only, minus some. V and J calls and clone size follow that table, whereas D and trimming were derived from the DNA. The sample holds fewer than 35,000 clones; around 75% are singletons and the top ten take 0.68%. The sort gate was single viable CD3+CD4+CD8-CD45RO+ cells for memory CD4+ T cells. This TCR derives from an adult in good health and CMV-seronegative. The J gene is TRBJ1-5, the V gene TRBV6-6; 8 bases are a match to TRBD1. Sequenced material: memory CD4+ T cells from blood. CDR3 sequence (DNA): TGTGCCAGCAGTTACTCGGGACAGGATAGCAATCAGCCCCAGCATTTT. This codes for CASSYSGQDSNQPQHF.